These T cell receptor beta chains were read from a single sample in a study of cytomegalovirus exposure and HLA in healthy donors. The table came from immunoSEQ multiplex PCR; TCRdb's copy has only in-frame clones and leaves some out. The data show 45,000 to 65,000 clones, around nine tenths seen once. Specimen: PBMCs. Receptors were obtained from a woman between 18 and 29 years old in good health and CMV-seropositive. CDR3s include the opening cysteine and the closing phenylalanine or tryptophan. The order of the fields is CDR3 DNA, CDR3 protein, D gene, clone size, V gene, J gene. A D gene is named only where the DNA matches it firmly. Only some rows state a clone size, as once, few, many or a class for expanded clones.

CDR3nt: TGTGCCAGCAGCCCCAACAGGACGGGCCTTGCGAACACCGGGGAGCTGTTTTTT
CDR3aa: CASSPNRTGLANTGELFF
d_gene: -
abundance: -
v_gene: TRBV7-3
j_gene: TRBJ2-2

CDR3nt: TGCGCCAGCAGCTTGGTGACAGGGATGAACACTGAAGCTTTCTTT
CDR3aa: CASSLVTGMNTEAFF
d_gene: TRBD1
abundance: -
v_gene: TRBV5-1
j_gene: TRBJ1-1

CDR3nt: TGCGCCAGCAGCCAAACCCCGGGCGTCCGAGGGACTGAAGCTTTCTTT
CDR3aa: CASSQTPGVRGTEAFF
d_gene: -
abundance: -
v_gene: TRBV4-3
j_gene: TRBJ1-1

CDR3nt: TGTGCCAGCAGTACACCGGGGGACGGCAATCAGCCCCAGCATTTT
CDR3aa: CASSTPGDGNQPQHF
d_gene: -
abundance: -
v_gene: TRBV2
j_gene: TRBJ1-5

CDR3nt: TGTGCCAGCAGTGATCAGGCAGGCACAGATACGCAGTATTTT
CDR3aa: CASSDQAGTDTQYF
d_gene: -
abundance: -
v_gene: TRBV6-4
j_gene: TRBJ2-3

CDR3nt: TGTGCCAGCAGTTACACGCCCAGGACCTACGAGCAGTACTTC
CDR3aa: CASSYTPRTYEQYF
d_gene: -
abundance: once
v_gene: TRBV6-6
j_gene: TRBJ2-7

CDR3nt: TGTGCCAGCAGTGACCCGGGACAGAGCAATCAGCCCCAGCATTTT
CDR3aa: CASSDPGQSNQPQHF
d_gene: TRBD1
abundance: -
v_gene: TRBV6-1
j_gene: TRBJ1-5

CDR3nt: TGTGCCAGCAGCCGTAGCGGGGCAAACCAAGAGACCCAGTACTTC
CDR3aa: CASSRSGANQETQYF
d_gene: TRBD2
abundance: -
v_gene: TRBV7-3
j_gene: TRBJ2-5

CDR3nt: TGTGCCAGCAGTAGACAGGGGGATACGCAGTATTTT
CDR3aa: CASSRQGDTQYF
d_gene: TRBD1
abundance: -
v_gene: TRBV6-5
j_gene: TRBJ2-3

CDR3nt: TGTGCCAGCTCACCATATGCCCGTTCCCAGGGCAATGAGCAGTTCTTC
CDR3aa: CASSPYARSQGNEQFF
d_gene: -
abundance: -
v_gene: TRBV18
j_gene: TRBJ2-1

CDR3nt: TGCGCCAGCAGCTTGTCGGGGGTAGCTAACTATGGCTACACCTTC
CDR3aa: CASSLSGVANYGYTF
d_gene: -
abundance: -
v_gene: TRBV5-1
j_gene: TRBJ1-2

CDR3nt: TGTGCCAGCAGCCCCCGGGGGGGGGACACCATATATTTT
CDR3aa: CASSPRGGDTIYF
d_gene: -
abundance: -
v_gene: TRBV7-8
j_gene: TRBJ1-3

CDR3nt: TGTGCCACCAGCAGAATCCTATCCCAAGAGACCCAGTACTTC
CDR3aa: CATSRILSQETQYF
d_gene: -
abundance: -
v_gene: TRBV15
j_gene: TRBJ2-5

CDR3nt: TGTGCCAGCAGAGTCGCAGGGGGCTGGGATCAGCCCCAGCATTTT
CDR3aa: CASRVAGGWDQPQHF
d_gene: TRBD1
abundance: -
v_gene: TRBV28
j_gene: TRBJ1-5

CDR3nt: TGTGCCAGTAGCCCTCAGGGCATGAACACTGAAGCTTTCTTT
CDR3aa: CASSPQGMNTEAFF
d_gene: -
abundance: -
v_gene: TRBV19
j_gene: TRBJ1-1

CDR3nt: TGTGCCAGCAGTCCTGGGACAGGGGGTCTTCACGAGCAGTACTTC
CDR3aa: CASSPGTGGLHEQYF
d_gene: TRBD1
abundance: -
v_gene: TRBV27
j_gene: TRBJ2-7

CDR3nt: TGCGCCAGCAGCTCTACCGGGACTAACGAGCAGTACTTC
CDR3aa: CASSSTGTNEQYF
d_gene: TRBD2
abundance: -
v_gene: TRBV5-1
j_gene: TRBJ2-7

CDR3nt: TGTGCCAGCAGTTCGACTGCGGGAAGCAATCAGCCCCAGCATTTT
CDR3aa: CASSSTAGSNQPQHF
d_gene: -
abundance: -
v_gene: TRBV6-5
j_gene: TRBJ1-5

CDR3nt: TGTGCCAGCAGTTTCGGGACACGCACAAACACAGATACGCAGTATTTT
CDR3aa: CASSFGTRTNTDTQYF
d_gene: -
abundance: -
v_gene: TRBV6-6
j_gene: TRBJ2-3

CDR3nt: TGTGCCAGCAGCCGGGGAAACACCATATATTTT
CDR3aa: CASSRGNTIYF
d_gene: -
abundance: -
v_gene: TRBV5-6
j_gene: TRBJ1-3

CDR3nt: TGTGCCAGTAGTAAGCGCCAAGAGACCCAGTACTTC
CDR3aa: CASSKRQETQYF
d_gene: -
abundance: -
v_gene: TRBV19
j_gene: TRBJ2-5

CDR3nt: TGCAGCGTTATGGACAGGATGGGCATGCCCCAGCATTTT
CDR3aa: CSVMDRMGMPQHF
d_gene: TRBD1
abundance: -
v_gene: TRBV29-1
j_gene: TRBJ1-5

CDR3nt: TGCAGCGTCCTTTTTGAGACAGTGAACACTGAAGCTTTCTTT
CDR3aa: CSVLFETVNTEAFF
d_gene: -
abundance: -
v_gene: TRBV29-1
j_gene: TRBJ1-1

CDR3nt: TGTGCCAGCAGCTCTGGGGCCAGAGATACGCAGTATTTT
CDR3aa: CASSSGARDTQYF
d_gene: -
abundance: -
v_gene: TRBV11-2
j_gene: TRBJ2-3

CDR3nt: TGTGCCAGCAGCTTATCAGGGGTTGAAAAACTGTTTTTT
CDR3aa: CASSLSGVEKLFF
d_gene: -
abundance: -
v_gene: TRBV7-9
j_gene: TRBJ1-4

CDR3nt: TGCGCCAGCAGCTTGGATCGGGGTTACAATGAGCAGTTCTTC
CDR3aa: CASSLDRGYNEQFF
d_gene: -
abundance: -
v_gene: TRBV5-1
j_gene: TRBJ2-1

CDR3nt: TGTGCCAGGAGAGAGGTTGGCTACACCTTC
CDR3aa: CARREVGYTF
d_gene: -
abundance: -
v_gene: TRBV2
j_gene: TRBJ1-2

CDR3nt: TGTGCCAGCAGCGTAGAGACAGGGTTCAGCTACGAGCAGTACTTC
CDR3aa: CASSVETGFSYEQYF
d_gene: TRBD1
abundance: -
v_gene: TRBV9
j_gene: TRBJ2-7

CDR3nt: TGTGCCAGCAGCTTAAGCCCTCGTGACTATGGCTACACCTTC
CDR3aa: CASSLSPRDYGYTF
d_gene: -
abundance: -
v_gene: TRBV7-2
j_gene: TRBJ1-2

CDR3nt: TGTGCCAGCAGCCAAGTAGCGGGGGCCCGCACAGATACGCAGTATTTT
CDR3aa: CASSQVAGARTDTQYF
d_gene: TRBD2
abundance: -
v_gene: TRBV14
j_gene: TRBJ2-3

CDR3nt: TGCGCCAGCGGGGACAGGCTAAACACCGGGGAGCTGTTTTTT
CDR3aa: CASGDRLNTGELFF
d_gene: TRBD1
abundance: -
v_gene: TRBV5-1
j_gene: TRBJ2-2

CDR3nt: TGTGCCAGCAGCCCGCGGGGGAGCCCTGAAGCTTTCTTT
CDR3aa: CASSPRGSPEAFF
d_gene: -
abundance: few
v_gene: TRBV7-9
j_gene: TRBJ1-1

CDR3nt: TGTGCCAGCAGCCCGGAAAGCGGGAGGTCCTACGAGCAGTACTTC
CDR3aa: CASSPESGRSYEQYF
d_gene: TRBD2
abundance: -
v_gene: TRBV7-6
j_gene: TRBJ2-7

CDR3nt: TGCGCCAGCAGCCCGGCGGGGGCTGGGGCCAACGTCCTGACTTTC
CDR3aa: CASSPAGAGANVLTF
d_gene: TRBD2
abundance: -
v_gene: TRBV4-3
j_gene: TRBJ2-6

CDR3nt: TGTGCCAGTCACTTTTCCGGGTACAATGAGCAGTTCTTC
CDR3aa: CASHFSGYNEQFF
d_gene: -
abundance: -
v_gene: TRBV19
j_gene: TRBJ2-1

CDR3nt: TGTGCCAGCAGCTCTCTAGCGGGGGCCTCCTACGAGCAGTACTTC
CDR3aa: CASSSLAGASYEQYF
d_gene: TRBD2
abundance: -
v_gene: TRBV7-9
j_gene: TRBJ2-7

CDR3nt: TGTGCCTGGACCAGAAGACAGGGGTTCTACGAGCAGTACTTC
CDR3aa: CAWTRRQGFYEQYF
d_gene: TRBD1
abundance: -
v_gene: TRBV30
j_gene: TRBJ2-7

CDR3nt: TGTGCCAGCAGTTCAACAGGGGGGGTCTACGAGCAGTACTTC
CDR3aa: CASSSTGGVYEQYF
d_gene: -
abundance: -
v_gene: TRBV28
j_gene: TRBJ2-7

CDR3nt: TGTGCCAGCAGCCGTGGACAGGGGAACTATGGCTACACCTTC
CDR3aa: CASSRGQGNYGYTF
d_gene: TRBD1
abundance: -
v_gene: TRBV28
j_gene: TRBJ1-2

CDR3nt: TGTGCCAGCGAGGGATTAGTCTCTGGGGCCAACGTCCTGACTTTC
CDR3aa: CASEGLVSGANVLTF
d_gene: -
abundance: -
v_gene: TRBV7-6
j_gene: TRBJ2-6

CDR3nt: TGCGCCAGCAGCCAGAAAACGGGGTCCTGGGCCTACAATGAGCAGTTCTTC
CDR3aa: CASSQKTGSWAYNEQFF
d_gene: -
abundance: few
v_gene: TRBV4-1
j_gene: TRBJ2-1

CDR3nt: TGTGCCAGTAGTATAAGTCTTCCAGGGGGCCATCGTGGAAACACCATATATTTT
CDR3aa: CASSISLPGGHRGNTIYF
d_gene: TRBD1
abundance: -
v_gene: TRBV19
j_gene: TRBJ1-3